These T cell receptor beta chains were read from a single sample in a study of blood T cell repertoires in COVID-19. Sequencing was performed with immunoSEQ multiplex PCR; in TCRdb, only in-frame clones are kept and a portion is missing. This sample has approximately 190,000 clones, with around 87% found just once. Sequences were obtained from PBMCs or T cells enriched from blood (not recorded which). These receptors were obtained from a woman in her 40s in a cohort exposed to, infected with or recovered from COVID-19 (not recorded which). Both conserved end residues are part of each CDR3. A D gene is named only where the DNA matches it firmly. Not all rows give a size; the values are once, few, many and, for expanded clones, a class.

TRBJ2-4	TRBV19	TRBD2	many	18	CASSLLAGGPGTKNIQYF	TGTGCCAGTAGCTTACTAGCGGGAGGGCCAGGGACCAAAAACATTCAGTACTTC
TRBJ1-2	TRBV4-1	TRBD1	once	15	CASSQADRGEDGYTF	TGCGCCAGCAGCCAAGCGGACAGGGGTGAAGATGGCTACACCTTC
TRBJ2-3	TRBV3-1/TRBV3-2	-	-	14	CASSPGHSTDTQYF	TGTGCCAGCAGCCCCGGACACAGCACAGATACGCAGTATTTT
TRBJ2-6	TRBV5-1	TRBD1	-	17	CASSSGTGGSGANVLTF	TGCGCCAGCAGCTCCGGGACAGGGGGTTCTGGGGCCAACGTCCTGACTTTC
TRBJ1-6	TRBV7-9	-	-	14	CASSFGGSDSPLHF	TGTGCCAGCAGCTTCGGGGGATCGGATTCACCCCTCCACTTT
TRBJ2-1	TRBV5-4	-	-	14	CASSFMDSRNEQFF	TGTGCCAGCAGTTTCATGGACAGTCGGAATGAGCAGTTCTTC
TRBJ2-7	TRBV19	TRBD1	-	13	CASSWAGGYEQYF	TGTGCCAGTAGTTGGGCAGGGGGCTACGAGCAGTACTTC
TRBJ2-7	TRBV2	TRBD1	once	13	CASTRTGTYEQYF	TGTGCCAGCACCAGGACAGGGACGTACGAGCAGTACTTC
TRBJ1-1	TRBV10-3	-	-	13	CATKARVNTEAFF	TGTGCCACCAAAGCCAGGGTTAACACTGAAGCTTTCTTT
TRBJ2-1	TRBV29-1	TRBD2	-	16	CSVDREGLSSYNEQFF	TGCAGCGTTGACCGGGAGGGCCTTAGCTCCTACAATGAGCAGTTCTTC